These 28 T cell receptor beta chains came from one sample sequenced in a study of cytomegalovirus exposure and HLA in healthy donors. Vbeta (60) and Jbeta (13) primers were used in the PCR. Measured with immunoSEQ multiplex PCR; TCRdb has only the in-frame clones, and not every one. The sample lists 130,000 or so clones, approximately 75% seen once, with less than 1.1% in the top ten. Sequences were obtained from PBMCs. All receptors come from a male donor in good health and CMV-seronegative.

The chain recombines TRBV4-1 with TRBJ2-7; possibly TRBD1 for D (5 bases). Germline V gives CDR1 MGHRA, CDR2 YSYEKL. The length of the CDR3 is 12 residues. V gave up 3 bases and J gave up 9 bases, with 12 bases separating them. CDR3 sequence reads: CASSQGPARQYF. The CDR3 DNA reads TGCGCCAGCAGCCAGGGGCCTGCAAGGCAGTACTTC.

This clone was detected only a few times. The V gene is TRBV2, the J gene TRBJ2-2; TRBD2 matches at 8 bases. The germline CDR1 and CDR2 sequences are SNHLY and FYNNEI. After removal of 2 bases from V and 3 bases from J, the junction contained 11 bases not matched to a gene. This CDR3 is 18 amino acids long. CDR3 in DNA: TGTGCCAGCAGTGAATTGGGGGTCGGGGGGGGATACACCGGGGAGCTGTTTTTT. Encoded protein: CASSELGVGGGYTGELFF.

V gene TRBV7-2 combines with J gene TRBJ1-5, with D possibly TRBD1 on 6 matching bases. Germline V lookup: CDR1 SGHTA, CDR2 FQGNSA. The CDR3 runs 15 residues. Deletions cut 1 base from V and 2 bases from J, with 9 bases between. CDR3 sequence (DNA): TGTGCCAGCAGCTTAGAACAGGGCCGCAATCAGCCCCAGCATTTT. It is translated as CASSLEQGRNQPQHF.

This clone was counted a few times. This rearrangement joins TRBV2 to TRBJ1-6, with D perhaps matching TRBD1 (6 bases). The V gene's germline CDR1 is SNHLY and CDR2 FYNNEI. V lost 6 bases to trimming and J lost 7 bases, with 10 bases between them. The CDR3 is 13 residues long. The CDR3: CASRRTENSPLHF. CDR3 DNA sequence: TGTGCCAGCAGGCGGACAGAAAATTCACCCCTCCACTTT.

DNA for the CDR3: TGTGCCAGCAGCCGAGATTCAGGGGGCGCAGATACGCAGTATTTT. Translated: CASSRDSGGADTQYF. The J gene is TRBJ2-3, the V gene TRBV7-2; TRBD1 matches 8 bases. Per germline, CDR1 SGHTA and CDR2 FQGNSA. The CDR3 totals 15 residues. The ends lost 5 bases at V and 4 bases at J; junction bases unmatched: 8.

CDR3 in DNA: TGTGCCAGCAGCGTAGCAGGGGACATCTCTGGAAACACCATATATTTT. This translates into CASSVAGDISGNTIYF. This rearrangement joins TRBV9 to TRBJ1-3, with D possibly TRBD1 on 6 matching bases. Between the trimmed V and J ends, which lost 0 bases and 0 bases, there was a span of 10 bases. The length of the CDR3 is 16 residues. Germline CDR1 and CDR2: SGDLS and YYNGEE.

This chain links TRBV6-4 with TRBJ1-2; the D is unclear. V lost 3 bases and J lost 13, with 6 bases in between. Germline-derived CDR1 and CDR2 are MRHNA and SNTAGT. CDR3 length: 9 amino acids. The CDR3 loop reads CASSEFGTF. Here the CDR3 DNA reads TGTGCCAGCAGTGAATTCGGCACCTTC.

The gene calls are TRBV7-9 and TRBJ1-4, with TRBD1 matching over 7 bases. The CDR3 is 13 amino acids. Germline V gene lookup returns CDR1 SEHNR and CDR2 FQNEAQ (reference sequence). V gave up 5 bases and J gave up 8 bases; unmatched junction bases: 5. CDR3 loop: CASSRGTEEKLFF. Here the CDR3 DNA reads TGTGCCAGCAGCCGTGGGACAGAGGAAAAACTGTTTTTT.

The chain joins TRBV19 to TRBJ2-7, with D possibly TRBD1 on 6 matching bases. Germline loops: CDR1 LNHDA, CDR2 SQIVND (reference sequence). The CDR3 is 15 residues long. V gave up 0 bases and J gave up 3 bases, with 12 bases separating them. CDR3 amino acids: CASSIDHRAGYEQYF. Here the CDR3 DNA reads TGTGCCAGTAGTATAGATCACAGGGCTGGCTACGAGCAGTACTTC.

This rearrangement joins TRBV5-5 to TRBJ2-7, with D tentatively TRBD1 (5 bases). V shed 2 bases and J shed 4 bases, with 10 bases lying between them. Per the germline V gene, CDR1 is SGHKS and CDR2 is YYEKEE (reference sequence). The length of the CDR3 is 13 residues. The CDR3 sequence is CASSFSGFYEQYF. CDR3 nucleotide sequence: TGTGCCAGCAGCTTCTCAGGGTTTTACGAGCAGTACTTC.

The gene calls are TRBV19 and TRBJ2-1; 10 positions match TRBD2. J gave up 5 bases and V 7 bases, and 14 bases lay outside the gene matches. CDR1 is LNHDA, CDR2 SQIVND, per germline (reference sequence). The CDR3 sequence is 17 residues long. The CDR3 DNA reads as TGTGCCAGTATAAAGGGAACAGCGGGGGGGCTCCACAATGAGCAGTTCTTC. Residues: CASIKGTAGGLHNEQFF.

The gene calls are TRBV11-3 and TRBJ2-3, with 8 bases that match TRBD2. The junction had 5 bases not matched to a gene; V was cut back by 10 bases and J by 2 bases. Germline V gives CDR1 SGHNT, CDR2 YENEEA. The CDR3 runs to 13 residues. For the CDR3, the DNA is TGTGCCATCGGGGGGGGATTCACAGATACGCAGTATTTT. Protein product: CAIGGGFTDTQYF.

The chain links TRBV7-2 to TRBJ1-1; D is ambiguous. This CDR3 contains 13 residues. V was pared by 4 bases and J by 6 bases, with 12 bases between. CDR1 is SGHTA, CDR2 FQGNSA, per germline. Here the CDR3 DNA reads TGTGCCAGCAGCTCGCCCCATCGGGCTGAAGCTTTCTTT. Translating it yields CASSSPHRAEAFF.

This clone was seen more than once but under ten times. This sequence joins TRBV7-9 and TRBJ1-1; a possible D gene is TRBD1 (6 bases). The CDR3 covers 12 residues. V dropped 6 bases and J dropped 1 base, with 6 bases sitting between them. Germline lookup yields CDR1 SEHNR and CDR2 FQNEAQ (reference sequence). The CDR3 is CASRGQNTEAFF. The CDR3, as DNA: TGTGCCAGCAGGGGACAGAACACTGAAGCTTTCTTT.

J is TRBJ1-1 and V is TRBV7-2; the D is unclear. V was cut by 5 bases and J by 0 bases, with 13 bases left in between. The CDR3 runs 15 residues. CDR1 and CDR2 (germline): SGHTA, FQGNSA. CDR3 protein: CASSPTPGMNTEAFF. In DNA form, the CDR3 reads TGTGCCAGCAGCCCAACCCCGGGGATGAACACTGAAGCTTTCTTT.

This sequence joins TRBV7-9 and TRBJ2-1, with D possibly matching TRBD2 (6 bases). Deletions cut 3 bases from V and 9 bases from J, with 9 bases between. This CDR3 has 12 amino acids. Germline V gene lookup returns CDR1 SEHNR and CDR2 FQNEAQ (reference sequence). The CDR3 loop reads CASSLGGSEQFF. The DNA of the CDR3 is TGTGCCAGCAGCTTGGGAGGTTCTGAGCAGTTCTTC.

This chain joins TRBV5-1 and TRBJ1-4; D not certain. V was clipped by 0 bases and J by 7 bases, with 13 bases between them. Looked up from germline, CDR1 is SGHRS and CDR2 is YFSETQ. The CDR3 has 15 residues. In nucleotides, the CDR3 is TGCGCCAGCAGCTTGGCTGGCAGGTCAGGTGAAAAACTGTTTTTT. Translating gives CASSLAGRSGEKLFF. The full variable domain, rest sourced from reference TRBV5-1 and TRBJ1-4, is KAGVTQTPRYLIKTRGQQVTLSCSPISGHRSVSWYQQTPGQGLQFLFEYFSETQRNKGNFPGRFSGRQFSNSRSEMNVSTLELGDSALYLCASSLAGRSGEKLFFGSGTQLSVL.

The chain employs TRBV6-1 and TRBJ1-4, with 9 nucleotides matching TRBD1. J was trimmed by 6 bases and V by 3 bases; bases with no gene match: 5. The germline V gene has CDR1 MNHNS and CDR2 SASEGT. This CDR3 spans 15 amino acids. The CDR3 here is CASSDNTGGDEKLFF. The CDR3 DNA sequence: TGTGCCAGCAGTGATAATACAGGGGGCGATGAAAAACTGTTTTTT.

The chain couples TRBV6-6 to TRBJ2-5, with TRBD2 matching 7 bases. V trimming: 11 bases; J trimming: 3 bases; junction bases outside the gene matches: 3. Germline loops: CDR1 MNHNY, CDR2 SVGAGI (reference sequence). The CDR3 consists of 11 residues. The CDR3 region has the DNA TGTGCCTGCGCGGGGGAAGAGACCCAGTACTTC. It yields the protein CACAGEETQYF.

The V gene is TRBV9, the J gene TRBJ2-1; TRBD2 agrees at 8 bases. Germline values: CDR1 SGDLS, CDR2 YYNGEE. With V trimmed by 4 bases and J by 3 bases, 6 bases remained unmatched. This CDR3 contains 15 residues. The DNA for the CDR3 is TGTGCCAGCAGCATACTAGCGGACCTCTACAATGAGCAGTTCTTC. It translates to CASSILADLYNEQFF.

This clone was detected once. The CDR3 sequence is CASSYRGDTQYF. The CDR3, as DNA: TGTGCCAGCAGTTACAGGGGGGATACGCAGTATTTT. The chain carries TRBV6-6 and TRBJ2-3, with D tentatively TRBD1 (6 bases). V dropped 2 bases and J dropped 6 bases, with 6 bases sitting between them. This CDR3 region has 12 residues. The V gene's germline CDR1 is MNHNY and CDR2 SVGAGI (reference sequence).

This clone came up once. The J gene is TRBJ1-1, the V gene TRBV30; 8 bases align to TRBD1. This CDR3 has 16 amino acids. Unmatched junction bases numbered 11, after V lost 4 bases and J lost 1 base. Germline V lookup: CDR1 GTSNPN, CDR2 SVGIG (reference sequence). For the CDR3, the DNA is TGTGCCTGGATCAAGGACAGGGCCGGACGGAACACTGAAGCTTTCTTT. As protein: CAWIKDRAGRNTEAFF.

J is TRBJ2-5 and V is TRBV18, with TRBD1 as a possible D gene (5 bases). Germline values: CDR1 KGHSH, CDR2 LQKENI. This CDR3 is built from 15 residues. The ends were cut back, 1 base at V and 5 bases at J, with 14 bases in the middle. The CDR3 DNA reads TGTGCCAGCTCACCACGAGTAGGGGCCGAGGAGACCCAGTACTTC. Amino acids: CASSPRVGAEETQYF. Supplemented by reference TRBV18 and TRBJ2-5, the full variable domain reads NAGVMQNPRHLVRRRGQEARLRCSPMKGHSHVYWYRQLPEEGLKFMVYLQKENIIDESGMPKERFSAEFPKEGPSILRIQQVVRGDSAAYFCASSPRVGAEETQYFGPGTRLLVL.

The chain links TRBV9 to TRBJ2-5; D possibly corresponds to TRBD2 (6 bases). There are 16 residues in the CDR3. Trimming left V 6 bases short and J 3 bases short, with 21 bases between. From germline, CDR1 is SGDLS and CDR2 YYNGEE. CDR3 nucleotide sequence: TGTGCCAGCACCCCCTCACCCGGGACTGCCAAAGAGACCCAGTACTTC. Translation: CASTPSPGTAKETQYF.

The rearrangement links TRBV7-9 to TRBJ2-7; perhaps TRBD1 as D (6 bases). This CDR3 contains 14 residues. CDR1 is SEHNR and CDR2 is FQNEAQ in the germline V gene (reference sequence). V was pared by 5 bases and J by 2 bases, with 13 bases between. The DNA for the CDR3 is TGTGCCAGCAGCCCACAGGGAATCACCTACGAGCAGTACTTC. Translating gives CASSPQGITYEQYF.

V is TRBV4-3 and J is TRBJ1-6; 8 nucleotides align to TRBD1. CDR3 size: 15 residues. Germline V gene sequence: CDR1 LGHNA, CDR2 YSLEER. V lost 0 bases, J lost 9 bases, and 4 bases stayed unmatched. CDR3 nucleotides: TGCGCCAGCAGCCAAGATACTACAGGGGGTTCACCCCTCCACTTT. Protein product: CASSQDTTGGSPLHF.

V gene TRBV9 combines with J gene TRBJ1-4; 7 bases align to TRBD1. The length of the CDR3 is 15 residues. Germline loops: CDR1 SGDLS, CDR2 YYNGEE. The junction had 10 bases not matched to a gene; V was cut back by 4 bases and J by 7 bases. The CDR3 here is CASSITDRNSEKLFF. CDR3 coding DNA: TGTGCCAGCAGCATCACGGACAGGAACAGTGAAAAACTGTTTTTT.

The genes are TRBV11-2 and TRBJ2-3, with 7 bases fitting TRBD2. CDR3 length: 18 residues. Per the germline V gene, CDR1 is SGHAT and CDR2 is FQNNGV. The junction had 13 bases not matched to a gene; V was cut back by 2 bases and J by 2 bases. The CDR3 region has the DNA TGTGCCAGCAGCTTATTCGGGTCGAGCGGGGAATTCACAGATACGCAGTATTTT. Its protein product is CASSLFGSSGEFTDTQYF.